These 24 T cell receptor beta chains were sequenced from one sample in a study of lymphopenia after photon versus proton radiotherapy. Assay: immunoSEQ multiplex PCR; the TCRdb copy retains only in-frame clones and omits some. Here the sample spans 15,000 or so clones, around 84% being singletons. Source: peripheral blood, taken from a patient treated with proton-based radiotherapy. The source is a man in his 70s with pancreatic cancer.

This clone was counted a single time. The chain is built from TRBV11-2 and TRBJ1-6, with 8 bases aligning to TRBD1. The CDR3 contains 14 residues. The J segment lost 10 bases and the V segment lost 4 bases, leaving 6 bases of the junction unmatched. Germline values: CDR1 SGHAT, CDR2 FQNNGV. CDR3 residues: CASSSGTGESPLHF. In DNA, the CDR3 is TGTGCCAGCAGCTCCGGGACAGGCGAATCACCCCTCCACTTT. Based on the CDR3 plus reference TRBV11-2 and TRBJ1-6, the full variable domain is EAGVAQSPRYKIIEKRQSVAFWCNPISGHATLYWYQQILGQGPKLLIQFQNNGVVDDSQLPKDRFSAERLKGVDSTLKIQPAKLEDSAVYLCASSSGTGESPLHFGNGTRLTVT.

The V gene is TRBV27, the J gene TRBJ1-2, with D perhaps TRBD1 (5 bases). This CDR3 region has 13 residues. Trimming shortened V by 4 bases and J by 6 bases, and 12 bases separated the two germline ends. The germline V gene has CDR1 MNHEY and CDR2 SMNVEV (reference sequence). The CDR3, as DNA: TGTGCCAGCAGTTCTCGGGGGAGTAATGGCTACACCTTC. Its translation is CASSSRGSNGYTF.

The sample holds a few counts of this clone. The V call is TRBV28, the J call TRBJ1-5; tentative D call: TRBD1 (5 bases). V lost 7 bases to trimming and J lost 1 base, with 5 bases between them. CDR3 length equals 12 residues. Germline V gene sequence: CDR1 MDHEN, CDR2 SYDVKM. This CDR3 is CASTGSNQPQHF. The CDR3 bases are TGTGCCAGCACAGGGAGCAATCAGCCCCAGCATTTT.

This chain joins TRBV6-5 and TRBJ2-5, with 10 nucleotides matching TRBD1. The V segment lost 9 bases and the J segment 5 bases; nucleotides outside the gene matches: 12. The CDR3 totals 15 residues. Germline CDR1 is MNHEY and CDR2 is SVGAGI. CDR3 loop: CARGRDRGFLETQYF. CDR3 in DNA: TGTGCCAGGGGGCGGGACAGGGGATTTCTCGAGACCCAGTACTTC.

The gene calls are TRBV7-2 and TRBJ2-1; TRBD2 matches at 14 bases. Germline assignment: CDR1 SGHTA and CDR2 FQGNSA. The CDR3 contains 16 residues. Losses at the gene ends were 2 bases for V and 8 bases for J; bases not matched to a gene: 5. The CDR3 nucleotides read TGTGCCAGCAGCTTAATCGGGACTAGCGGGAGCTATGAGCAGTTCTTC. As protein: CASSLIGTSGSYEQFF.

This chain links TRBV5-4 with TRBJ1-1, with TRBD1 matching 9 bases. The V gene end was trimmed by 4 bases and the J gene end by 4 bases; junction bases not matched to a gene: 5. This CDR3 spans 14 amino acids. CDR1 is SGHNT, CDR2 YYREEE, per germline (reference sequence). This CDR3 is CASSQQTGGTEAFF. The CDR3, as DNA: TGTGCCAGCAGCCAGCAGACAGGGGGCACTGAAGCTTTCTTT.

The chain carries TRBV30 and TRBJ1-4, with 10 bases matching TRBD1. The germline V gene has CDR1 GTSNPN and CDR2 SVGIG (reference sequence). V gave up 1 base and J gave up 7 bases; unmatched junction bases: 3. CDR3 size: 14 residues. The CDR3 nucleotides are TGTGCCTGGAGTGAGGGACAGGGGTCTGAAAAACTGTTTTTT. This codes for CAWSEGQGSEKLFF.

The CDR3 region is CASSSGLAGAGDTQYF. The CDR3, as DNA: TGTGCCAGCAGCTCGGGACTAGCGGGAGCTGGGGATACGCAGTATTTT. V usage is TRBV7-3 and J usage is TRBJ2-3, with 14 nucleotides matching TRBD2. V shed 4 bases and J 6 bases; nucleotides not matched to a gene: 6. The CDR3 runs 16 residues. The V gene's germline CDR1 is SGHTA and CDR2 FQGTGA. The full variable domain, its missing parts supplied by reference TRBV7-3 and TRBJ2-3, is GAGVSQTPSNKVTEKGKYVELRCDPISGHTALYWYRQSLGQGPEFLIYFQGTGAADDSGLPNDRFFAVRPEGSVSTLKIQRTERGDSAVYLCASSSGLAGAGDTQYFGPGTRLTVL.

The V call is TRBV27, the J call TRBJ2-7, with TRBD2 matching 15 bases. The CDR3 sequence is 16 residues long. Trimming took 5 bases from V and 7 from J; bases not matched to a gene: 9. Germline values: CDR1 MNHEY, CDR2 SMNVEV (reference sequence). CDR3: CASSPPGLAGGGEQYF. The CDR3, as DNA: TGTGCCAGCAGTCCCCCGGGACTAGCGGGAGGTGGGGAGCAGTACTTC.

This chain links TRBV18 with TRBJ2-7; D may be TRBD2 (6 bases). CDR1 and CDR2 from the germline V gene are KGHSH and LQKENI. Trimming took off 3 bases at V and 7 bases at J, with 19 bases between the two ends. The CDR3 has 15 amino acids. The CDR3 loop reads CASSPRNGSREEQYF. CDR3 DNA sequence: TGTGCCAGCTCACCTCGGAACGGGAGCCGTGAAGAGCAGTACTTC.

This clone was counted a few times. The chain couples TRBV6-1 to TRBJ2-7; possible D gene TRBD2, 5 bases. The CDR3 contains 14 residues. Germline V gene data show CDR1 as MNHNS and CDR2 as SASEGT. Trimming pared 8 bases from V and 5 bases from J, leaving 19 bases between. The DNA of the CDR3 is TGTGCCAGCCACCCGAGGGCAGGCGTTAACGAGCAGTACTTC. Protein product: CASHPRAGVNEQYF.

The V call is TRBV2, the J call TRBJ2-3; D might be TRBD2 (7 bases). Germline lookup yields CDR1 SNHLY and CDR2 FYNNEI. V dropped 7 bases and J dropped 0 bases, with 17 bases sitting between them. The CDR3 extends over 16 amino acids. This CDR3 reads CASKFRGGLSTDTQYF. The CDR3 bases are TGTGCCAGCAAGTTTAGGGGGGGACTCAGCACAGATACGCAGTATTTT.

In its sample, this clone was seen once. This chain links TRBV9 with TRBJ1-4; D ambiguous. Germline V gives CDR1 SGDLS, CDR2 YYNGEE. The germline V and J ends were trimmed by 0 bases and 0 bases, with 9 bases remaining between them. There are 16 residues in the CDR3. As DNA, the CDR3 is TGTGCCAGCAGCGTAGGGGATACCGCAACTAATGAAAAACTGTTTTTT. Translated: CASSVGDTATNEKLFF.

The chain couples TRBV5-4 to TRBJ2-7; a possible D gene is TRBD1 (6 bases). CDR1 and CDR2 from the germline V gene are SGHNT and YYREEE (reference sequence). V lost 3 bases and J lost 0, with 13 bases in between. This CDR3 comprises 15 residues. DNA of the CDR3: TGTGCCAGCAGCTCCCGGGACATGAACTCCTACGAGCAGTACTTC. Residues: CASSSRDMNSYEQYF.

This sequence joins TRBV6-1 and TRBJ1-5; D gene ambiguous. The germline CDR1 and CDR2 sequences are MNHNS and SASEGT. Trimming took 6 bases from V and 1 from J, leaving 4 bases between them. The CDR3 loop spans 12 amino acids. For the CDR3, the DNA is TGTGCCAGCAGACTCAGCAATCAGCCCCAGCATTTT. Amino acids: CASRLSNQPQHF.

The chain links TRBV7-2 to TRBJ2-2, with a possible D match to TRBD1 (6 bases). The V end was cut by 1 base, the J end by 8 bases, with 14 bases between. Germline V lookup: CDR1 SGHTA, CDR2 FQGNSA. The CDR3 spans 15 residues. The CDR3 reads CASSLVFTGPGELFF. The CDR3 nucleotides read TGTGCCAGCAGCTTAGTGTTTACAGGGCCGGGGGAGCTGTTTTTT.

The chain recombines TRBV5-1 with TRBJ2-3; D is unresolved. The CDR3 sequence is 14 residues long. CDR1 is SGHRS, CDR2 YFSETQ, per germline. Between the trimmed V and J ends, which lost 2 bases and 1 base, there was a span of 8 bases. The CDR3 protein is CASSFRAGTDTQYF. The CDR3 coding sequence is TGCGCCAGCAGCTTTAGGGCAGGCACAGATACGCAGTATTTT.

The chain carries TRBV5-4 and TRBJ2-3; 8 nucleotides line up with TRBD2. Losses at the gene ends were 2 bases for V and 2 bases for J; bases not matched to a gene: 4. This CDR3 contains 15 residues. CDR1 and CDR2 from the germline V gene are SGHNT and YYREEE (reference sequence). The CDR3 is CASSLDGRVTDTQYF. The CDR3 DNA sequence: TGTGCCAGCAGCTTAGACGGGAGGGTCACAGATACGCAGTATTTT. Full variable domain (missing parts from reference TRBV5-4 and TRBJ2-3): ETGVTQSPTHLIKTRGQQVTLRCSSQSGHNTVSWYQQALGQGPQFIFQYYREEENGRGNFPPRFSGLQFPNYSSELNVNALELDDSALYLCASSLDGRVTDTQYFGPGTRLTVL.

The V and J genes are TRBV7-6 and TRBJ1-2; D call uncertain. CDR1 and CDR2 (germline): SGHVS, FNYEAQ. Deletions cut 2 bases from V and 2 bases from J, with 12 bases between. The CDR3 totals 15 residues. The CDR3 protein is CASSLYSVGNYGYTF. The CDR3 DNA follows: TGTGCCAGCAGCTTATATTCCGTAGGGAACTATGGCTACACCTTC.

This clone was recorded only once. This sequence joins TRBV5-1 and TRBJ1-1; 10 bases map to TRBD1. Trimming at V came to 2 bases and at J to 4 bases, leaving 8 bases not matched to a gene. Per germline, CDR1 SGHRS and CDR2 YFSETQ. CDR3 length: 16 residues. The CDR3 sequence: CASSFRQGASRTEAFF. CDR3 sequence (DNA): TGCGCCAGCAGCTTCAGACAGGGGGCATCGCGCACTGAAGCTTTCTTT.

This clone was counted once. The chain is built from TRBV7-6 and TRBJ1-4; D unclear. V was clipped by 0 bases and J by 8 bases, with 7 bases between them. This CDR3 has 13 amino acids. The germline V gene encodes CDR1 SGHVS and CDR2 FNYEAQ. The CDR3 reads CASSLAGREKLFF. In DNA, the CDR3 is TGTGCCAGCAGCTTAGCAGGGAGGGAAAAACTGTTTTTT.

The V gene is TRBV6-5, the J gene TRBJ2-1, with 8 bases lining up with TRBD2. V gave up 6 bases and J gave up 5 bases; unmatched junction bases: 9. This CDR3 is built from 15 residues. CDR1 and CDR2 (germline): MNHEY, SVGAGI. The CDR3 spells CASSRTSGWDNEQFF. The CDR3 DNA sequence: TGTGCCAGCAGCAGAACTAGCGGTTGGGACAATGAGCAGTTCTTC.

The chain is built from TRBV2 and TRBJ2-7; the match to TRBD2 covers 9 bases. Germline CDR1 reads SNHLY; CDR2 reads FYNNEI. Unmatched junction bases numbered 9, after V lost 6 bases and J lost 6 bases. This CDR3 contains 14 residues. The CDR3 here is CASRGASGKGEQYF. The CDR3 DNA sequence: TGTGCCAGCAGAGGGGCTAGCGGGAAAGGCGAGCAGTACTTC.

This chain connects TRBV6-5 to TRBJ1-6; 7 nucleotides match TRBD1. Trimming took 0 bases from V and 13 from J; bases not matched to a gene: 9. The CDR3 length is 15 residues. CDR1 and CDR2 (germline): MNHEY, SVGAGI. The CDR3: CASSYSKGAEGPLHF. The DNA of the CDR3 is TGTGCCAGCAGTTACTCGAAGGGGGCCGAGGGGCCCCTCCACTTT.